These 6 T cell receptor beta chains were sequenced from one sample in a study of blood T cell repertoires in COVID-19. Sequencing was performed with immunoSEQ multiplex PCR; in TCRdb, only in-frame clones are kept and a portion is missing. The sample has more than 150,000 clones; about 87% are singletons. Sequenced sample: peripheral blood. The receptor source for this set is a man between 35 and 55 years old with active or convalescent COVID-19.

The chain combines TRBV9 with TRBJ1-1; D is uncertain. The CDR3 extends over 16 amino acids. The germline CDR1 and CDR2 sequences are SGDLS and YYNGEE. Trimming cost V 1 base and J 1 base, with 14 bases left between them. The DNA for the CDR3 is TGTGCCAGCAGCGTATCACATAGAGGAGGGAACACTGAAGCTTTCTTT. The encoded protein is CASSVSHRGGNTEAFF.

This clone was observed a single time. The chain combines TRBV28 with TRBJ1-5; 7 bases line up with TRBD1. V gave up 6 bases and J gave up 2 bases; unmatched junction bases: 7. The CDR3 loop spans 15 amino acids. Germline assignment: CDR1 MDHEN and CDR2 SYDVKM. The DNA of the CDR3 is TGTGCCAGCAGACAACCTGGGACAGGCAATCAGCCCCAGCATTTT. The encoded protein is CASRQPGTGNQPQHF.

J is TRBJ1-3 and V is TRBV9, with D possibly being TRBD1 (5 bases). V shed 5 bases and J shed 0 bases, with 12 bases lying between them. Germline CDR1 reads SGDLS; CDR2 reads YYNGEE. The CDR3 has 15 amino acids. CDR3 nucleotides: TGTGCCAGCAGTGCCAGGGCCATCTCTGGAAACACCATATATTTT. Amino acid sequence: CASSARAISGNTIYF.

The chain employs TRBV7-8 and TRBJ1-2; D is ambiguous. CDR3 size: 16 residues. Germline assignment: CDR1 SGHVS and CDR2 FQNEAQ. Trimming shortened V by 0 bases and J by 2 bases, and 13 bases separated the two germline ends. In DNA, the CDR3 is TGTGCCAGCAGCTTAGCTCGGGTCCAAGTCAACTATGGCTACACCTTC. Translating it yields CASSLARVQVNYGYTF.

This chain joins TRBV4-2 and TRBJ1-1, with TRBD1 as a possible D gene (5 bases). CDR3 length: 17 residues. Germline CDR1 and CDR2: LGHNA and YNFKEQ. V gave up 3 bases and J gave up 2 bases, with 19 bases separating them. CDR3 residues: CASSHSRGGTVNTEAFF. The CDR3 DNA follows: TGTGCCAGCAGCCATTCGCGGGGAGGGACCGTTAACACTGAAGCTTTCTTT.

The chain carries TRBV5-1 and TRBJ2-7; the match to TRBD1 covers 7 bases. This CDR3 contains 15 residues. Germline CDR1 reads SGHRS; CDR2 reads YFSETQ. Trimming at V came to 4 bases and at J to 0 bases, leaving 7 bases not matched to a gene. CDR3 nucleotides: TGCGCCAGCAGCCCCCGGGACAGAGGCTCCTACGAGCAGTACTTC. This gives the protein CASSPRDRGSYEQYF.